The T cell receptor beta chain under discussion was sequenced for a study of beta chain features in type 1 diabetes. General study results and limits: High-TCR-expressing cells could be over-represented by cDNA sequencing. At VDJ recombination sites, type 1 diabetes patients had fewer insertions and more deleted nucleotides. Across patients, naive, central memory and Treg TCRB repertoires exhibited apparently greater similarity than was observed across healthy donors.

This clone was observed many times. Its antigen is undetermined. CDR1 and CDR2 from the germline V gene are MGHRA and YSYEKL. This CDR3 region has 18 residues. The ends were cut back, 5 bases at V and 0 bases at J, with 19 bases in the middle. Averaging approximately 110 mL, one heparinised blood draw came from each individual donor. Expressed TCRB transcripts were sequenced after all isolated RNA was converted to cDNA. Libraries were prepared by immunoSEQ multiplex PCR; TCRdb keeps only in-frame clonotypes and omits some of them. The data contain hundreds of thousands of clones, around 13% of them singletons.

The V and J genes are TRBV4-1 and TRBJ2-2, with D possibly called TRBD1 or TRBD2 (5 bases each). The clonotype originates from a man between 25 and 39 years old in good health. The sequenced material came from central memory CD4+ T cells from blood. The CDR3 DNA is TGCGCCAGCAGCACCCGGTTGGGACCCCGTACGAACACCGGGGAGCTGTTTTTT. Encoded protein: CASSTRLGPRTNTGELFF.